The 11 T cell receptor beta chains in this list originate from one sample, sequenced in a study of shared clonotypes between healthy human individuals. The method was immunoSEQ multiplex PCR; TCRdb's version includes in-frame clones alone and lacks a portion of them. The sample contains more than 400,000 clones, around 73% of which appear only once. Sequencing input: PBMCs. The receptor set was obtained from a woman aged 40 to 55 in good health. Some clones in this sample may be carry-over from other donors' samples.

The chain employs TRBV29-1 and TRBJ2-3; 8 bases align to TRBD1. Unmatched junction bases numbered 10, after V lost 3 bases and J lost 2 bases. Germline CDR1 SQVTM, CDR2 ANQGSEA. The CDR3 is 16 residues long. This chain's CDR3 is CSVEGEQGGHTDTQYF. CDR3 nucleotides: TGCAGCGTTGAGGGGGAACAGGGGGGCCACACAGATACGCAGTATTTT.

With respect to this clone: Mismatch with germline at one junction end may stem from a read error. The chain couples TRBV7-7 to TRBJ2-1; TRBD1 aligns across 10 bases. This CDR3 spans 16 amino acids. CDR1 and CDR2 (germline): SSHAT, FNYEAQ (reference sequence). For the CDR3, the DNA is TGTGCTAGCAGCTTAGGAGGACAGGGGGCCTACAATGAGCAGTTCTTC. This translates into CASSLGGQGAYNEQFF.

This chain links TRBV28 with TRBJ2-7, with unresolved D. CDR3 length: 11 amino acids. CDR1 is MDHEN and CDR2 is SYDVKM in the germline V gene. Trimming stripped 5 bases from V and 3 bases from J, with 5 bases between. CDR3 in amino acids: CASSKRYEQYF. The DNA of the CDR3 is TGTGCCAGCAGTAAGCGCTACGAGCAGTACTTC. Looking up the rest from reference TRBV28 and TRBJ2-7 gives the full variable domain: DVKVTQSSRYLVKRTGEKVFLECVQDMDHENMFWYRQDPGLGLRLIYFSYDVKMKEKGDIPEGYSVSREKKERFSLILESASTNQTSMYLCASSKRYEQYFGPGTRLTVT.

The rearrangement joins TRBV7-2 to TRBJ2-3; 9 nucleotides agree with TRBD2. Germline CDR1 is SGHTA and CDR2 is FQGNSA. The CDR3 extends over 16 amino acids. Trimming took 1 base from V and 2 from J; bases not matched to a gene: 4. The CDR3 is CASSLVSGSPTDTQYF. The CDR3 DNA reads TGTGCCAGCAGCTTAGTTAGCGGGAGCCCCACAGATACGCAGTATTTT.

The chain carries TRBV15 and TRBJ2-1, with TRBD1 matching over 8 bases. The CDR3 sequence is 22 residues long. Losses at the gene ends were 5 bases for V and 0 bases for J; bases not matched to a gene: 24. CDR1 and CDR2 from the germline V gene are LNHNV and YYDKDF (reference sequence). CDR3 bases: TGTGCCACCAGCGGCGGTGGAAACTGGGACAGGCCAATTTCTGGCTCCTACAATGAGCAGTTCTTC. Protein product: CATSGGGNWDRPISGSYNEQFF.

V usage is TRBV28 and J usage is TRBJ2-7; TRBD2 matches at 13 bases. V trimming: 10 bases; J trimming: 6 bases; junction bases outside the gene matches: 12. Germline V gene lookup returns CDR1 MDHEN and CDR2 SYDVKM. The CDR3 spans 15 residues. Here the CDR3 DNA reads TGTGCCACCAGACCGGGACTAGCGGGATTTAGCGAGCAGTACTTC. This translates into CATRPGLAGFSEQYF.

This clone came up a few times. The chain employs TRBV29-1 and TRBJ1-2; no firm D call. This CDR3 comprises 13 residues. The V end lost 2 bases, the J end lost 6 bases, and 13 bases lay between the germline ends. Germline V lookup: CDR1 SQVTM, CDR2 ANQGSEA. In nucleotides, the CDR3 is TGCAGCGTTGAAAATTTTGGGCTTGATGGCTACACCTTC. It encodes CSVENFGLDGYTF.

V usage is TRBV28 and J usage is TRBJ1-4; unclear D gene. CDR3 size: 17 residues. Deletions cut 5 bases from V and 5 bases from J, with 21 bases between. Per germline, CDR1 MDHEN and CDR2 SYDVKM. The CDR3 region is CASSDPRGGSLNEKLFF. Here the CDR3 DNA reads TGTGCCAGCAGTGACCCACGAGGCGGGTCCCTGAATGAAAAACTGTTTTTT.

This chain joins TRBV6-5 and TRBJ1-5; the match to TRBD1 covers 9 bases. Germline loops: CDR1 MNHEY, CDR2 SVGAGI. V lost 5 bases, J lost 6 bases, and 5 bases stayed unmatched. The CDR3 is made up of 14 amino acids. CDR3 sequence reads: CASSTRQGVQPQHF. As DNA, the CDR3 is TGTGCCAGCAGTACGCGACAGGGGGTTCAGCCCCAGCATTTT.

Turning to this clone: In this CDR3 the conserved last residue, phenylalanine or tryptophan, is missing, so a read error is likely. The chain uses TRBV7-7 and TRBJ2-2; D gene ambiguous. V was shortened by 1 base and J by 10 bases, with 10 bases between the two germline ends. This CDR3 comprises 13 residues. Germline V gene lookup returns CDR1 SSHAT and CDR2 FNYEAQ (reference sequence). The CDR3 loop is CASSLGGVEELFL. The CDR3 nucleotides are TGTGCCAGCAGCTTAGGAGGAGTAGAGGAGCTGTTTCTT.

A few counts support this clone. The chain combines TRBV27 with TRBJ2-7, with 11 bases that match TRBD2. Germline V gene lookup returns CDR1 MNHEY and CDR2 SMNVEV (reference sequence). V shed 6 bases, J shed 0 bases, and the junction held 7 bases outside the gene matches. The CDR3 loop spans 16 amino acids. CDR3 residues: CASSPRGTSGSYEQYF. In DNA form, the CDR3 reads TGTGCCAGCAGCCCGAGAGGGACTAGCGGCTCCTACGAGCAGTACTTC.